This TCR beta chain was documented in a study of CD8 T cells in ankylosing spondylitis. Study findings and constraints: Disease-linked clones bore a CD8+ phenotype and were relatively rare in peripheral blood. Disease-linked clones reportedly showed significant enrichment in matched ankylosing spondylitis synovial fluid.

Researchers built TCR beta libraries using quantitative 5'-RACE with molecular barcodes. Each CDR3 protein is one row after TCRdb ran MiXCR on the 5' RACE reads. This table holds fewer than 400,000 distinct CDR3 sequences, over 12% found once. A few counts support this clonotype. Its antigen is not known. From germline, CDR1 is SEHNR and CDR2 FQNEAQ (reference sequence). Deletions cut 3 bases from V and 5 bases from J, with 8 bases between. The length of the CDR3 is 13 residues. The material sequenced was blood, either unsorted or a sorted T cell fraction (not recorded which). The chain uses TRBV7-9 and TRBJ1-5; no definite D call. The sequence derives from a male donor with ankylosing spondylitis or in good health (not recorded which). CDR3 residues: CASSLLTDQPQHF. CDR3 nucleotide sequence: TGTGCCAGCAGCTTGCTCACGGATCAGCCCCAGCATTTT. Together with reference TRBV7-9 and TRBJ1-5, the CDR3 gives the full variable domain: DTGVSQNPRHKITKRGQNVTFRCDPISEHNRLYWYRQTLGQGPEFLTYFQNEAQLEKSRLLSDRFSAERPKGSFSTLEIQRTEQGDSAMYLCASSLLTDQPQHFGDGTRLSIL.